One and the same sample provided the 19 T cell receptor beta chains below, sequenced in a study of cytomegalovirus exposure and HLA in healthy donors. With 60 Vbeta and 13 Jbeta primers, the PCR was carried out. The assay was immunoSEQ multiplex PCR, and TCRdb's table has in-frame clones only and misses some. The sample contains 87,000 or so clones, 7.6% of which appear only once. Material for sequencing was PBMCs. The receptor source for this set is a man aged 45 to 65 in good health and CMV-seronegative.

The V call is TRBV28, the J call TRBJ2-5, with a tentative D call TRBD2 (6 bases). The CDR3 totals 16 residues. The germline CDR1 and CDR2 sequences are MDHEN and SYDVKM. V lost 5 bases, J lost 1 base, and 17 bases lay in between. This chain's CDR3 is CASSRGRGAAQETQYF. In DNA form, the CDR3 reads TGTGCCAGCAGTCGCGGTCGCGGGGCCGCCCAAGAGACCCAGTACTTC.

This chain connects TRBV5-1 to TRBJ2-7; the match to TRBD1 covers 7 bases. Germline trimming cut 4 bases from V and 7 bases from J; bases unmatched to any gene: 8. This CDR3 is built from 13 residues. Per germline, CDR1 SGHRS and CDR2 YFSETQ. CDR3 in amino acids: CASSPGTAEEQYF. DNA of the CDR3: TGCGCCAGCAGCCCTGGGACAGCCGAAGAGCAGTACTTC.

This clone was recorded a few times. The chain recombines TRBV28 with TRBJ2-5, with 8 bases lining up with TRBD1. Per the germline V gene, CDR1 is MDHEN and CDR2 is SYDVKM. After removal of 6 bases from V and 4 bases from J, the junction contained 10 bases not matched to a gene. CDR3 length equals 15 residues. DNA of the CDR3: TGTGCCAGCAGCTTACGGGTCAGGGGGCTAGAGACCCAGTACTTC. This encodes CASSLRVRGLETQYF.

This chain joins TRBV10-1 and TRBJ1-3; D remains unclear. This CDR3 spans 17 amino acids. V lost 3 bases, J lost 1 base, and 16 bases lay in between. Germline V gene data show CDR1 as WNHNN and CDR2 as SYGVQD (reference sequence). In nucleotides, the CDR3 is TGCGCCAGCAGTGAAAGTCCCTTCGGGGTATCTGGAAACACCATATATTTT. Its protein product is CASSESPFGVSGNTIYF.

This clone was observed a few times. The chain joins TRBV6-1 to TRBJ1-2; a possible D gene is TRBD1 (6 bases). From germline, CDR1 is MNHNS and CDR2 SASEGT. The CDR3 loop spans 15 amino acids. Trimming left V 1 base short and J 4 bases short, with 13 bases between. This CDR3 is CASSEEDSFFYGYTF. CDR3 coding DNA: TGTGCCAGCAGTGAAGAGGACAGCTTTTTCTATGGCTACACCTTC.

CDR3 nucleotides: TGTGCCAGCAGCTTCGACAGGGGGTCCTACGAGCAGTACTTC. Protein product: CASSFDRGSYEQYF. The chain recombines TRBV5-4 with TRBJ2-7; 9 positions match TRBD1. The length of the CDR3 is 14 residues. V trimming: 2 bases; J trimming: 1 base; junction bases outside the gene matches: 1. Per germline, CDR1 SGHNT and CDR2 YYREEE (reference sequence).

This clone was counted a few times. The genes are TRBV19 and TRBJ1-4; D remains ambiguous. The CDR3 totals 14 residues. Germline CDR1 and CDR2: LNHDA and SQIVND (reference sequence). Trimming pared 3 bases from V and 2 bases from J, leaving 7 bases between. This CDR3 is CASSISQTNEKLFF. CDR3 coding DNA: TGTGCCAGTAGTATTTCACAGACTAATGAAAAACTGTTTTTT.

Only a few counts were recorded for this clone. This chain uses TRBV11-2 with TRBJ2-7, with 12 bases identical to TRBD2. The J segment lost 7 bases and the V segment lost 5 bases, leaving 9 bases of the junction unmatched. Germline V CDR1 and CDR2: SGHAT, FQNNGV. The CDR3 is made up of 15 amino acids. In nucleotides, the CDR3 is TGTGCCAGCAGCGCCCGGACTAGCGGGACTAAGGAGCAGTACTTC. Translated: CASSARTSGTKEQYF.

The chain recombines TRBV27 with TRBJ1-2; D is perhaps TRBD1 (6 bases). CDR3 length equals 13 residues. The V end was cut by 6 bases, the J end by 2 bases, with 10 bases between. Germline V gives CDR1 MNHEY, CDR2 SMNVEV (reference sequence). CDR3 nucleotide sequence: TGTGCCAGCAGACTAACAGGGAACTATGGCTACACCTTC. Amino acids: CASRLTGNYGYTF.

This clone occurred a few times. The chain recombines TRBV6-5 with TRBJ1-2, with D unclear. CDR1 and CDR2 from the germline V gene are MNHEY and SVGAGI. The V end lost 2 bases, the J end lost 4 bases, and 5 bases lay between the germline ends. The CDR3 extends over 12 amino acids. The CDR3 loop is CASSYSGYGYTF. As DNA, the CDR3 is TGTGCCAGCAGTTACAGCGGCTATGGCTACACCTTC.

J is TRBJ1-2 and V is TRBV28; 7 bases line up with TRBD1. J was trimmed by 4 bases and V by 2 bases; bases with no gene match: 4. Germline CDR1 MDHEN, CDR2 SYDVKM. This CDR3 is built from 14 residues. CDR3 coding DNA: TGTGCCAGCAGTTTACCGACAGGGACCTATGGCTACACCTTC. Protein: CASSLPTGTYGYTF.

In this sample, this clone turned up a few times. The V call is TRBV9, the J call TRBJ2-3; the D gene is possibly TRBD1 (5 bases). Between the trimmed V and J ends, which lost 0 bases and 5 bases, there was a span of 13 bases. In germline, CDR1 is SGDLS, CDR2 YYNGEE. CDR3 length equals 15 residues. CDR3 amino acids: CASSVGGNLQDTQYF. The CDR3 DNA reads as TGTGCCAGCAGCGTAGGGGGCAACCTCCAAGATACGCAGTATTTT.

This chain links TRBV5-1 with TRBJ2-7, with D uncertain. The germline V gene has CDR1 SGHRS and CDR2 YFSETQ. The V gene lost 1 base and the J gene lost 0 bases, with 11 bases spanning the gap. The CDR3 is 15 residues long. CDR3 DNA: TGCGCCAGCAGCTTGTTAGACTTAAGCTCCTACGAGCAGTACTTC. This sequence encodes CASSLLDLSSYEQYF. Variable domain in full (rest from reference TRBV5-1 and TRBJ2-7): KAGVTQTPRYLIKTRGQQVTLSCSPISGHRSVSWYQQTPGQGLQFLFEYFSETQRNKGNFPGRFSGRQFSNSRSEMNVSTLELGDSALYLCASSLLDLSSYEQYFGPGTRLTVT.

This clone was counted only a few times. The chain links TRBV18 to TRBJ1-4; 10 bases agree with TRBD1. CDR1 and CDR2 from the germline V gene are KGHSH and LQKENI. V dropped 2 bases and J dropped 11; count of bases not matched to a gene: 2. There are 13 residues in the CDR3. The CDR3, as DNA: TGTGCCAGCTCACCAGACAGGGGGCTGAAACTGTTTTTT. Its translation is CASSPDRGLKLFF.

The rearrangement links TRBV9 to TRBJ2-1, with 7 bases that match TRBD2. This CDR3 has 17 amino acids. Losses at the gene ends were 4 bases for V and 0 bases for J; bases not matched to a gene: 10. In germline, CDR1 is SGDLS, CDR2 YYNGEE. The CDR3 DNA reads as TGTGCCAGCAGCCCTTTCCGAGCGGGGAGCTCCTACAATGAGCAGTTCTTC. This encodes CASSPFRAGSSYNEQFF.

This clone was counted only a few times. The rearrangement uses TRBV5-1 and TRBJ2-7, with TRBD1 matching 8 bases. Trimming at V came to 2 bases and at J to 6 bases, leaving 7 bases not matched to a gene. There are 14 residues in the CDR3. Germline assignment: CDR1 SGHRS and CDR2 YFSETQ. CDR3 region: CASSLNRGKGEQYF. DNA for the CDR3: TGCGCCAGCAGCTTAAACAGGGGGAAGGGCGAGCAGTACTTC.

V and J are TRBV4-2 and TRBJ1-4; TRBD1 aligns across 7 bases. V shed 0 bases and J 10 bases; nucleotides not matched to a gene: 8. CDR3 length equals 15 residues. Germline V gene data show CDR1 as LGHNA and CDR2 as YNFKEQ. CDR3 DNA sequence: TGTGCCAGCAGCCAAGATAGAGGGCAGGGGGGAAAACTGTTTTTT. Residues: CASSQDRGQGGKLFF.

This clone appeared a few times. The chain carries TRBV5-5 and TRBJ1-3; D perhaps matches TRBD1 (5 bases). CDR3 length: 16 residues. V was trimmed by 0 bases and J by 2 bases, leaving 12 bases between them. Germline CDR1 is SGHKS and CDR2 is YYEKEE (reference sequence). CDR3 sequence (DNA): TGTGCCAGCAGCTTGGTCCCGGCGGGGGCTGGAAACACCATATATTTT. Translation: CASSLVPAGAGNTIYF.

This clone was seen a handful of times. The V gene is TRBV18, the J gene TRBJ1-4; tentatively, D is TRBD1 (5 bases). From germline, CDR1 is KGHSH and CDR2 LQKENI. Trimming removed 3 bases from V and 8 bases from J, with 13 bases in between. This CDR3 contains 14 residues. The CDR3 DNA sequence: TGTGCCAGCTCACCGATGGGGGGGGACGAAAAACTGTTTTTT. The encoded protein is CASSPMGGDEKLFF. The entire variable domain, with the rest obtained from reference TRBV18 and TRBJ1-4, is as follows: NAGVMQNPRHLVRRRGQEARLRCSPMKGHSHVYWYRQLPEEGLKFMVYLQKENIIDESGMPKERFSAEFPKEGPSILRIQQVVRGDSAAYFCASSPMGGDEKLFFGSGTQLSVL.